This paragraph covers one TCR beta chain sequence. The antigen is unknown. Measured with immunoSEQ multiplex PCR; TCRdb has only the in-frame clones, and not every one. The sample shows about 180,000 clones, approximately 87% of them seen only once. This entry belongs to a study of cytomegalovirus exposure and HLA in healthy donors. Whole-study findings and limits: A few CMV-associated chains were confirmed in vitro to be specific for CMV antigens.

CDR1 SGHKS and CDR2 YYEKEE come from the germline V gene (reference sequence). The CDR3 has 15 residues. Trimming took 2 bases from V and 6 from J; bases not matched to a gene: 8. The gene calls are TRBV5-5 and TRBJ1-1, with TRBD1 matching 9 bases. The receptor was isolated from a woman aged 30 to 39 in good health and CMV-seronegative. Source material: PBMCs. CDR3 bases: TGTGCCAGCAGCTTACGAACAGGGGGCCCCGCTGAAGCTTTCTTT. This encodes CASSLRTGGPAEAFF.